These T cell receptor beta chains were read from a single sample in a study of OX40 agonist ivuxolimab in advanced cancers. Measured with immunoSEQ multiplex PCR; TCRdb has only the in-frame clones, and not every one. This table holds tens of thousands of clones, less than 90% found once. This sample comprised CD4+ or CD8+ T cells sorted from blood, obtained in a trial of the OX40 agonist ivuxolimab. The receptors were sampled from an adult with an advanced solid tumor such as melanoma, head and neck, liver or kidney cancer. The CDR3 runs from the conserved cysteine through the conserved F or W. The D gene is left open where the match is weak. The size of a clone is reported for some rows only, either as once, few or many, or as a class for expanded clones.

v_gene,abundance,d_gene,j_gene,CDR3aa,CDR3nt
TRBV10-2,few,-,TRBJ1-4,CASSESTGGGRGKLFF,TGCGCCAGCAGTGAGTCGACGGGGGGCGGCAGGGGAAAACTGTTTTTT
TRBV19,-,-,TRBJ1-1,CASSSTGNTEAFF,TGTGCCAGTAGCTCCACAGGGAACACTGAAGCTTTCTTT
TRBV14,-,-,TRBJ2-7,CASSQWGSYSYEQYF,TGTGCCAGCAGCCAATGGGGTAGTTACTCCTACGAGCAGTACTTC
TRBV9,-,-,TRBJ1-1,CASSVQENTEAFF,TGTGCCAGCAGCGTACAGGAGAACACTGAAGCTTTCTTT
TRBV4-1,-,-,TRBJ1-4,CASSPLEGGAGEKLFF,TGCGCCAGCAGCCCTCTCGAAGGAGGGGCGGGGGAAAAACTGTTTTTT
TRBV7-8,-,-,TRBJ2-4,CASSSSTGQVAKNIQYF,TGTGCCAGCAGCTCAAGCACGGGGCAGGTAGCCAAAAACATTCAGTACTTC
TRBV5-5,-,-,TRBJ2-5,CASSLTETQYF,TGTGCCAGCAGCTTGACTGAGACCCAGTACTTC
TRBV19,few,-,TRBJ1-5,CASSQGRLGYSNQPQHF,TGTGCCAGTAGCCAGGGCAGGCTTGGTTATAGCAATCAGCCCCAGCATTTT
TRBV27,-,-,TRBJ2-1,CACSGNEQFF,TGTGCCTGCAGCGGAAATGAGCAGTTCTTC
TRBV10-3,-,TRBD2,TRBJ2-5,CAISEGLAAAQETQYF,TGTGCCATCAGTGAGGGACTAGCGGCCGCACAAGAGACCCAGTACTTC
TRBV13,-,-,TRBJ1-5,CASSLGRRAQPQHF,TGTGCCAGCAGCTTAGGGAGGCGGGCTCAGCCCCAGCATTTT
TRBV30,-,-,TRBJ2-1,CAWSTLTPFSYNEQFF,TGTGCCTGGAGTACTCTAACACCCTTCTCCTACAATGAGCAGTTCTTC
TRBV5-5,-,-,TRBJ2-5,CASSPRLVGLETQYF,TGTGCCAGCAGCCCCAGGCTTGTAGGGTTAGAGACCCAGTACTTC
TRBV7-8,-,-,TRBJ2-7,CASSWADEGGQYF,TGTGCCAGCAGCTGGGCGGACGAGGGCGGGCAGTACTTC
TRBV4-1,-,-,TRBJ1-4,CASSLRPAAEGLHEKLFF,TGCGCCAGCAGCCTAAGGCCAGCCGCAGAGGGGCTTCACGAAAAACTGTTTTTT
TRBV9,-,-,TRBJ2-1,CASSTPGSSEQFF,TGTGCCAGCAGCACCCCCGGGAGTAGTGAGCAGTTCTTC
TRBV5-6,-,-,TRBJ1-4,CASSLGPRSEKLFF,TGTGCCAGCAGCCTTGGGCCACGCTCTGAAAAACTGTTTTTT
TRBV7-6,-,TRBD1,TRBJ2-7,CASSVPGQNEQYF,TGTGCCAGCAGCGTCCCGGGACAGAACGAGCAGTACTTC
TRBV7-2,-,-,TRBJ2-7,CASSFGGSYEQYF,TGTGCCAGCAGCTTTGGAGGGTCCTACGAGCAGTACTTC
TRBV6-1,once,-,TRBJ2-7,CASSGQPGYEQYF,TGTGCCAGCAGTGGACAGCCAGGCTACGAGCAGTACTTC
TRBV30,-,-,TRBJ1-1,CAWSVQDYYTEAFF,TGTGCCTGGAGTGTACAGGATTACTACACTGAAGCTTTCTTT
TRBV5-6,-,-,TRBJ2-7,CASSSRTGYEQYF,TGTGCCAGCAGCTCGCGGACGGGATACGAGCAGTACTTC
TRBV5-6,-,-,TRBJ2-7,CASSSGTVLRVF,TGTGCCAGCAGCTCCGGGACTGTCCTACGGGTCTTC
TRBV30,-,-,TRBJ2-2,CAWDFRGATGELFF,TGTGCCTGGGACTTTCGGGGGGCCACCGGGGAGCTGTTTTTT
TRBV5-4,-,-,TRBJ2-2,CASSFARDNTGELFF,TGTGCCAGCAGCTTCGCGCGGGACAACACCGGGGAGCTGTTTTTT
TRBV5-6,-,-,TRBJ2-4,CASSLETALLGNIQYF,TGTGCCAGCAGCTTGGAGACAGCACTTTTGGGAAACATTCAGTACTTC
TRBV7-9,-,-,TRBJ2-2,CASSLIGFRTGELFF,TGTGCCAGCAGCTTAATAGGATTTCGGACCGGGGAGCTGTTTTTT
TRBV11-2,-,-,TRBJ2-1,CASSLGATGQQFF,TGTGCCAGCAGCTTAGGGGCAACGGGCCAGCAGTTCTTC
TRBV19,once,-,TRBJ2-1,CASRIASLPYNEQFF,TGTGCCAGTAGAATTGCGTCCCTCCCGTACAATGAGCAGTTCTTC
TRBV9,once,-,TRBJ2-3,CASSVDFSDTQYF,TGTGCCAGCAGCGTTGACTTTTCAGATACGCAGTATTTT
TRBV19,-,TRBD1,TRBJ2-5,CASSLNRGRETQYF,TGTGCCAGTAGCCTAAACAGGGGGCGAGAGACCCAGTACTTC
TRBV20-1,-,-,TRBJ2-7,CSASGLYEQYF,TGCAGTGCTAGCGGCCTCTACGAGCAGTACTTC
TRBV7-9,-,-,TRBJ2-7,CASSHRESSYEQYF,TGTGCCAGCAGCCATAGGGAAAGCTCCTACGAGCAGTACTTC
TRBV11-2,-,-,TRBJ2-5,CASSWNSGGGETQYF,TGTGCCAGCAGCTGGAATAGCGGTGGTGGAGAGACCCAGTACTTC
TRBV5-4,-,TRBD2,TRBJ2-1,CASSLVVSGSNEQFF,TGTGCCAGCAGCTTGGTTGTTAGCGGGAGCAATGAGCAGTTCTTC
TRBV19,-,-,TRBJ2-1,CASSIDVVGSFNEQFF,TGTGCCAGTAGTATAGATGTAGTGGGGAGCTTCAATGAGCAGTTCTTC
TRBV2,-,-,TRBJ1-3,CASSGFRRGSGNTIYF,TGTGCCAGCAGTGGTTTTCGCAGGGGCTCTGGAAACACCATATATTTT
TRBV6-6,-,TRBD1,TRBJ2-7,CASRAGTGGSYEQYF,TGTGCCAGCCGCGCGGGGACAGGGGGCAGTTACGAGCAGTACTTC
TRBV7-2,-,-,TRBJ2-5,CASSYRGHGEQETQYF,TGTGCCAGCAGCTACCGGGGACATGGAGAGCAAGAGACCCAGTACTTC
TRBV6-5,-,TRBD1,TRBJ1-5,CASSPGQGANQPQHF,TGTGCCAGCAGTCCGGGACAGGGGGCAAATCAGCCCCAGCATTTT
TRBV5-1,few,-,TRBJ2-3,CASSLLSAKYTDTQYF,TGCGCCAGCAGCTTGCTTAGCGCGAAATACACAGATACGCAGTATTTT
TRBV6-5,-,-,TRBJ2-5,CATSRGWETQYF,TGTGCCACCAGCCGGGGCTGGGAGACCCAGTACTTC
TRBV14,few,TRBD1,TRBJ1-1,CATQPQGLLGTEAFF,TGTGCCACCCAACCACAGGGGCTCCTGGGGACTGAAGCTTTCTTT
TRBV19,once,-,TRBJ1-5,CASSLTGGAEHQPQHF,TGTGCCAGTAGCCTTACAGGCGGAGCAGAACATCAGCCCCAGCATTTT
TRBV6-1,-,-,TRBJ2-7,CASSGIYYEQYF,TGTGCCAGCAGCGGGATTTACTACGAGCAGTACTTC
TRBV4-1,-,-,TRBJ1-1,CASSHLYRANTEAFF,TGCGCCAGCAGCCACCTTTATAGGGCGAACACTGAAGCTTTCTTT
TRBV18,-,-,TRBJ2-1,CASSPRASGTYNEQFF,TGTGCCAGCTCACCACGGGCCAGCGGCACCTACAATGAGCAGTTCTTC
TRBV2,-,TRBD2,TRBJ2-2,CASSVSGRATGELFF,TGTGCCAGCAGTGTATCGGGGAGGGCAACCGGGGAGCTGTTTTTT
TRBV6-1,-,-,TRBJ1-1,CASMRNTEAFF,TGTGCCAGCATGAGGAACACTGAAGCTTTCTTT
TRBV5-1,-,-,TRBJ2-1,CASSLEDTYNEQFF,TGCGCCAGCAGCTTGGAGGACACCTACAATGAGCAGTTCTTC
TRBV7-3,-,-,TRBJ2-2,CASSPYQPRTLRANTGELFF,TGTGCCAGCAGCCCCTACCAGCCGAGGACCTTACGCGCGAACACCGGGGAGCTGTTTTTT
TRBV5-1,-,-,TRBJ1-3,CASSSGGTRSGNTIYF,TGCGCCAGCAGCTCGGGCGGGACACGGTCTGGAAACACCATATATTTT
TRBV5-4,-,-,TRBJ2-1,CASSLGGPSSYNEQFF,TGTGCCAGCAGCTTGGGGGGGCCGAGCTCCTACAATGAGCAGTTCTTC
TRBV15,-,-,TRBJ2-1,CATSRDQIGSYNEQFF,TGTGCCACCAGCAGAGATCAAATAGGTTCCTACAATGAGCAGTTCTTC
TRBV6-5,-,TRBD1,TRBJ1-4,CASSYLGQGMSEKLFF,TGTGCCAGCAGTTACCTAGGACAGGGGATGAGTGAAAAACTGTTTTTT
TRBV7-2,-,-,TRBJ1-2,CASSFEAGNNYGYTF,TGTGCCAGCAGCTTCGAAGCGGGGAATAACTATGGCTACACCTTC
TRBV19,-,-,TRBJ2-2,CASSTQGLTGELFF,TGTGCCAGTAGTACCCAGGGTCTCACCGGGGAGCTGTTTTTT
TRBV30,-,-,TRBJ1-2,CAFSRTDFNYGYTF,TGTGCCTTCTCCCGGACCGATTTTAACTATGGCTACACCTTC